This T cell receptor (beta chain) was sequenced in a study of memory B cells and T cells in multiple sclerosis. Study results and caveats: Shared clonotype counts depended on differing compartment clone-set sizes and were normalized.

CFSE-dim autoproliferating and CFSE-high non-proliferating T cells from unstimulated culture were sequenced separately. Fewer than 55 million CFSE-labeled PBMCs were cultured about seven days unstimulated, then replicate wells were pooled. The PBMCs received around 0.55 uM CFSE and serum-free culture with no added stimuli. Worth noting for this clone: Its antigen is still unknown.

Only in-frame clones appear in the TCRdb table, and some are missing; sequencing was by immunoSEQ multiplex PCR. The sample comprises 30,000 or so clones, more than 70% of which are singletons, and approximately 2.5% rests with the top ten. Germline-derived CDR1 and CDR2 are SGHTA and FQGTGA. The ends were cut back, 1 base at V and 2 bases at J, with 7 bases in the middle. The CDR3 has 14 residues. Sample: PBMCs from blood kept in culture. The clonotype originates from a human donor with multiple sclerosis. The V and J genes are TRBV7-3 and TRBJ2-3; D is undetermined. CDR3 loop: CASSLNPPTDTQYF. Here the CDR3 DNA reads TGTGCCAGCAGCTTAAATCCCCCCACAGATACGCAGTATTTT.